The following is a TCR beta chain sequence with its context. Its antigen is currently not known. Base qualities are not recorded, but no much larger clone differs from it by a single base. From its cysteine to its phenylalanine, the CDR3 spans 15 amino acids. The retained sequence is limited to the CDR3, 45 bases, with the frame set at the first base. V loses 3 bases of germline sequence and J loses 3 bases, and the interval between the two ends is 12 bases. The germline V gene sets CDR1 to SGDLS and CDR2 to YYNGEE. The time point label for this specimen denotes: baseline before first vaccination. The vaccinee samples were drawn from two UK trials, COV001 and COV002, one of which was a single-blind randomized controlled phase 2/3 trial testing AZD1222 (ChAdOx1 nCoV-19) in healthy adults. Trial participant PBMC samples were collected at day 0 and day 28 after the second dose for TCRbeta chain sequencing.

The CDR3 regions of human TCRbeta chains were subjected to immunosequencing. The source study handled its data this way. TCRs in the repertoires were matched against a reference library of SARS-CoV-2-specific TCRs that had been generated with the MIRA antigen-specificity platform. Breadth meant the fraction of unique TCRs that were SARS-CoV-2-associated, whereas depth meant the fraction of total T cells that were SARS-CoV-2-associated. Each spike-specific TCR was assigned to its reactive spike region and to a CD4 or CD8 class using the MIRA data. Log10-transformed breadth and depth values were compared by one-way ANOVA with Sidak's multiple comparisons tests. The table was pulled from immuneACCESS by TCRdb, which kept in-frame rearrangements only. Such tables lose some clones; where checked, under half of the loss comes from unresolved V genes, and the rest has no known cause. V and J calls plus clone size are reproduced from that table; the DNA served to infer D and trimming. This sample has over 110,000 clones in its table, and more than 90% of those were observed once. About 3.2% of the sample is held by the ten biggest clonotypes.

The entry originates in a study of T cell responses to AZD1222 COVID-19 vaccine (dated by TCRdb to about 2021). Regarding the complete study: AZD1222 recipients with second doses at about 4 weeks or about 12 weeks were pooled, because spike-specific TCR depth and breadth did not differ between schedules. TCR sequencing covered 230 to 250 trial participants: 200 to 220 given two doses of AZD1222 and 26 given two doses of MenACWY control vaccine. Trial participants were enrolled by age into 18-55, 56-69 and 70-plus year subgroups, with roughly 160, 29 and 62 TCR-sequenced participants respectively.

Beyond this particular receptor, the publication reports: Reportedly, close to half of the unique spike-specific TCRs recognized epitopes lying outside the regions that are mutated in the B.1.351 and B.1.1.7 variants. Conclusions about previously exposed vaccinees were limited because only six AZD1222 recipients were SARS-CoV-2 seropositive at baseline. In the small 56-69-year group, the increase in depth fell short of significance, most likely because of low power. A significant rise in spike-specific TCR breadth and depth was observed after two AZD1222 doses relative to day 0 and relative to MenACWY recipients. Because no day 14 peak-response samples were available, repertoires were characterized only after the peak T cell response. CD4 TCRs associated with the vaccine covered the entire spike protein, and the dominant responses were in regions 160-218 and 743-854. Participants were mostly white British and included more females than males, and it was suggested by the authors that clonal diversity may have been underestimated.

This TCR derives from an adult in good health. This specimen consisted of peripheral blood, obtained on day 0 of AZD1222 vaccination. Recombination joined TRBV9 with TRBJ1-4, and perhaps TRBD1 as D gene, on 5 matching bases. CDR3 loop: CASSAEGPPNEKLFF. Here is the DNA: TGTGCCAGCAGCGCGGAGGGGCCCCCTAATGAAAAACTGTTTTTT.